Shown below are 15 T cell receptor beta chains from a single sample sequenced in a study of tissue T cells after allogeneic stem cell transplantation. Time point meaning: mouse harvest day 7 after allogeneic transplant. The graft held 10^6 splenic CD5+ T cells and 10^7 T-cell-depleted bone marrow cells. The assay was immunoSEQ multiplex PCR, and TCRdb's table has in-frame clones only and misses some. The table records 6,500 to 8,000 clones, about 47% of them present only once. Sequenced sample: gut tissue. The receptor set was obtained from a female BALB/c mouse given C57BL/6 T cells with graft-versus-host disease after an allogeneic hematopoietic cell transplant.

This clone was seen a few times. The genes are named according to mouse. The CDR3 goes on 1 residue after the read ends, and that part is filled in from the germline J gene. The chain employs TRBV1 and TRBJ2-4; 9 bases line up with TRBD2. CDR3 size: 15 residues. V shed 1 base and J 10 bases; nucleotides not matched to a gene: 9. CDR1 is NSQYPW, CDR2 LRSPGD, per germline (reference sequence). The CDR3 bases that were read are TGCACCTGCAGTGCAGCCGGGACTGGGCCAGTCGCCTTGTAC. Protein sequence: CTCSAAGTGPVALY. The full CDR3 sequence reads CTCSAAGTGPVALYF.

A note on this clone: Gene names follow the mouse nomenclature. The sequenced part of the CDR3 DNA is TGCTCCAGCAGCCCAGGACTGGGATATGAACAGTAC. It codes for CSSSPGLGYEQY. The entire CDR3 protein is CSSSPGLGYEQYF. This sequence joins TRBV23 and TRBJ2-7; the DNA was not used to check the table's D call, TRBD2. The read ends 1 residue shy of where the CDR3 ends; the end is completed using the germline J gene. Germline V gene sequence: CDR1 KGHTA, CDR2 FQNQQP. The CDR3 spans 13 residues.

Points on this clone: Germline and genes: mouse. The read ends 1 residue early relative to the CDR3; the germline J gene fills the gap. The chain carries TRBV20 and TRBJ1-6, with D tentatively TRBD1 (6 bases). TRBJ1-6 is an ORF, with its function uncertain. Per germline, CDR1 GFQATS and CDR2 STVNSAI. Trimming cost V 0 bases and J 7 bases, with 10 bases left between them. The CDR3 runs to 14 residues. The CDR3 DNA, read in part, is TGTGGTGCTAGGGATCAGGGGACGAATTCGCCCCTCTAC. Protein sequence: CGARDQGTNSPLY. The full-length CDR3 reads as CGARDQGTNSPLYF.

On this clone itself: Gene names refer to mouse genes. The CDR3 goes on 1 residue after the read ends, and that part is filled in from the germline J gene. This chain joins TRBV12-1 and TRBJ2-3, with a weak D call TRBD1 (5 bases). Trimming took 2 bases from V and 0 from J, leaving 8 bases between them. From germline, CDR1 is SGHSN and CDR2 HYEKVE. The CDR3 sequence is 14 residues long. CDR3 bases read: TGTGCCAGCTCTCACGACAGTAGTGCAGAAACGCTGTAT. Translation: CASSHDSSAETLY. The whole CDR3 is CASSHDSSAETLYF.

Worth noting for this clone: Gene names and germline refer to mouse. The read gets to within 1 residue of the CDR3 end, and the germline J gene fills in the rest. The gene calls are TRBV26 and TRBJ2-7, with 10 bases identical to TRBD1. The germline V gene has CDR1 KGHPV and CDR2 FQNQEV (reference sequence). V trimming: 4 bases; J trimming: 1 base; junction bases outside the gene matches: 1. CDR3 length: 14 residues. Partial CDR3 DNA: TGTGCCAGCAGTCGGGACAGGGGATCCTATGAACAGTAC. Translation: CASSRDRGSYEQY. The whole CDR3 sequence is CASSRDRGSYEQYF.

This clone was seen more than once but under ten times. Here the gene names and germline are mouse. The CDR3 is CSSSQSGTASAETLYF. The CDR3 bases that were read are TGCTCCAGCAGTCAATCCGGGACAGCTAGTGCAGAAACGCTGTAT. The genes are TRBV23 and TRBJ2-3; the table calls TRBD1, which could not be checked here. The CDR3 end falls 1 residue outside the read, so it is completed with the germline J gene. Germline CDR1 reads KGHTA; CDR2 reads FQNQQP. This CDR3 comprises 16 residues. Looking up the rest from reference TRBV23 and TRBJ2-3 gives the full variable domain: DAAVTQKPRYLIKMKGQEAEMKCIPEKGHTAVFWYQQKQSKELKFLIYFQNQQPLDQIDMVKERFSAVCPSSSLCSLGIRTCEAEDSALYLCSSSQSGTASAETLYFGSGTRLTVL.

In its sample, this clone ranks as large. Each gene name is a mouse one. Coverage ceases 1 residue before the CDR3 finishes, and the germline J gene fills in the end. This chain uses TRBV31 with TRBJ2-7; 7 bases are a match to TRBD2. Losses at the gene ends were 0 bases for V and 0 bases for J; bases not matched to a gene: 2. This CDR3 is built from 14 residues. Germline CDR1 GKSSPN, CDR2 SITVG. The CDR3 sequence is CAWSLGGFSYEQYF. CDR3 DNA, as far as it was read: TGTGCCTGGAGTCTGGGGGGGTTCTCCTATGAACAGTAC.

About this clone: Germline and genes here are mouse. Read sequence stops 1 residue before the CDR3 end, and the germline J gene provides the missing end. The chain combines TRBV19 with TRBJ1-1; unclear D gene. V was trimmed by 4 bases and J by 5 bases, leaving 6 bases between them. Germline V gene sequence: CDR1 FNHDT, CDR2 SITEND (reference sequence). This CDR3 is 11 amino acids long. Partial CDR3 DNA: TGTGCCAGCAGTCCGCAGACAGAAGTCTTC. The encoded protein is CASSPQTEVF. The CDR3 in full is CASSPQTEVFF. Full variable domain (outside the CDR3, taken from reference TRBV19 and TRBJ1-1): GGIITQTPKFLIGQEGQKLTLKCQQNFNHDTMYWYRQDSGKGLRLIYYSITENDLQKGDLSEGYDASREKKSSFSLTVTSAQKNEMAVFLCASSPQTEVFFGKGTRLTVV.

With respect to this clone: The germline and genes are mouse ones. The sequence runs out 1 residue before the end of the CDR3; the remainder is reconstructed from the germline J gene. This chain connects TRBV4 to TRBJ2-5; D is unresolved. Germline V gene lookup returns CDR1 LGHDT and CDR2 YNNKQL (reference sequence). The V gene lost 4 bases and the J gene lost 6 bases, with 8 bases spanning the gap. This CDR3 region has 12 residues. The CDR3 is CASSFSGDTQYF. The covered CDR3 bases are TGTGCCAGCAGCTTTTCGGGGGACACCCAGTAC.

This clone was seen only a few times. Gene names are the mouse ones. The read gets to within 1 residue of the CDR3 end, and the germline J gene fills in the rest. In the same sample, other DNA sequences code for this CDR3. The chain recombines TRBV26 with TRBJ2-5; 8 bases align to TRBD1. The germline CDR1 and CDR2 sequences are KGHPV and FQNQEV (reference sequence). The CDR3 contains 14 residues. The junction had 6 bases not matched to a gene; V was cut back by 4 bases and J by 6 bases. The covered CDR3 bases are TGTGCCAGCAGTCCGGGGACAGGAGGGGACACCCAGTAC. Residues: CASSPGTGGDTQY. In full, the CDR3 reads CASSPGTGGDTQYF.

Comments on this clone: Germline and genes here are mouse. From the germline J gene comes the end of the CDR3, since the read stops 1 residue before it. The chain carries TRBV16 and TRBJ1-5; 7 bases match TRBD1. The CDR3 loop spans 13 amino acids. The germline V gene encodes CDR1 SGHSA and CDR2 FRNQAP. J lost 7 bases, V lost 0 bases, and 0 bases had no gene match. CDR3 sequence reads: CASSLDRGQAPLF. Incomplete CDR3 DNA: TGTGCAAGCAGCTTAGACAGGGGGCAGGCTCCGCTT.

This clone is a singleton in its sample. The gene symbols are mouse symbols. The read ends 1 residue before the CDR3 terminus; that terminus is restored from the germline J gene. The chain recombines TRBV26 with TRBJ1-2; a weak D match, TRBD1 (6 bases). V dropped 4 bases and J dropped 0 bases, with 6 bases sitting between them. The germline CDR1 and CDR2 sequences are KGHPV and FQNQEV (reference sequence). This CDR3 has 13 residues. This chain's CDR3 is CASSRQANSDYTF. The DNA read from the CDR3 is TGTGCCAGCAGTCGACAGGCAAACTCCGACTACACC. Complete variable domain (other parts from reference TRBV26 and TRBJ1-2): NSKVIQTPRYLVKGQGQKAKMRCIPEKGHPVVFWYQQNKNNEFKFLINFQNQEVLQQIDMTEKRFSAECPSNSPCSLEIQSSEAGDSALYLCASSRQANSDYTFGSGTRLLVI.

With respect to this clone: Gene names are mouse gene names. With the read ending 1 residue before the CDR3 end, the germline J gene is used to fill in that end. The chain uses TRBV26 and TRBJ1-2; the match to TRBD1 covers 9 bases. The V gene end was trimmed by 6 bases and the J gene end by 3 bases; junction bases not matched to a gene: 5. The CDR3 is 14 amino acids. CDR1 and CDR2 (germline): KGHPV, FQNQEV (reference sequence). The CDR3 protein is CASRWTGVDSDYTF. The sequenced CDR3 bases are TGTGCCAGCAGGTGGACAGGGGTGGACTCCGACTACACC.

Turning to this clone: Genes here carry mouse names. The observed sequence ends 1 residue before the CDR3 terminus, with the missing tail filled in from the germline J gene. The rearrangement uses TRBV3 and TRBJ1-2; maybe TRBD1 (5 bases). This CDR3 is built from 14 residues. V shed 1 base and J shed 2 bases, with 8 bases lying between them. Germline values: CDR1 SNHLY, CDR2 FYNGKV (reference sequence). The sequenced CDR3 bases are TGTGCCAGCAGCTTAGGGGGGGGGAACTCCGACTACACC. Its translation is CASSLGGGNSDYT. In full, the CDR3 is CASSLGGGNSDYTF.

Note on this clone: Gene names refer to mouse genes. Coverage ceases 1 residue before the CDR3 finishes, and the germline J gene fills in the end. The chain has TRBV12-2 and TRBJ2-3; tentatively, D is TRBD1 or TRBD2 (6 bases each). Germline CDR1 is SGHLS and CDR2 is HYDKME. V was cut by 4 bases and J by 1 base, with 11 bases left in between. The CDR3 sequence is 14 residues long. The sequenced CDR3 bases are TGTGCCAGCTCCCCGAGGGGGGGTGCAGAAACGCTGTAT. It yields the protein CASSPRGGAETLY. In full, the CDR3 reads CASSPRGGAETLYF.